The 20 T cell receptor beta chains below all came from one sample that was sequenced in a study of patients and donors after allogeneic stem cell transplantation. Using its own MiXCR run on the RT-PCR reads, TCRdb lists one record per CDR3 protein. In the table there are some 10,000 distinct CDR3 sequences, 20% to 25% of which are singletons. Sequencing was done on a sample of blood, either unsorted or a sorted T cell fraction (not recorded which). The source is a human donor who was either an allogeneic HSCT recipient or a stem cell or donor lymphocyte infusion donor (not recorded which). It is not recorded whose cells these are; they may come from a transplant donor.

By sample fraction, this clonotype is medium-sized. This sequence joins TRBV5-4 and TRBJ1-2, with a possible D match to TRBD1 (5 bases). Trimming shortened V by 3 bases and J by 4 bases, and 16 bases separated the two germline ends. The CDR3 has 15 amino acids. Germline V gene sequence: CDR1 SGHNT, CDR2 YYREEE (reference sequence). The CDR3 bases are TGTGCCAGCAGCTCAAGCGGGGGATGGGTCTATGGCTACACCTTC. Translated: CASSSSGGWVYGYTF.

This clonotype was observed a few times. The CDR3 sequence is CASSRGGTGWANQPQHF. The DNA of the CDR3 is TGTGCCAGCAGCCGGGGAGGGACAGGATGGGCCAATCAGCCCCAGCATTTT. The rearrangement joins TRBV6-5 to TRBJ1-5; 8 bases agree with TRBD1. V shed 6 bases, J shed 3 bases, and the junction held 13 bases outside the gene matches. The germline CDR1 and CDR2 sequences are MNHEY and SVGAGI. The CDR3 is 17 amino acids.

There are a few counts of this clonotype. The chain employs TRBV6-6 and TRBJ1-5, with D unresolved. Between the trimmed V and J ends, which lost 5 bases and 2 bases, there was a span of 13 bases. This CDR3 spans 15 amino acids. In germline, CDR1 is MNHNY, CDR2 SVGAGI (reference sequence). The CDR3, as DNA: TGTGCCAGCAGTCCCATCCTCCTTGGCAATCAGCCCCAGCATTTT. Protein: CASSPILLGNQPQHF.

This clonotype was found a few times. The chain couples TRBV6-5 to TRBJ2-1; 10 nucleotides agree with TRBD1. This CDR3 has 15 residues. Germline V lookup: CDR1 MNHEY, CDR2 SVGAGI. V lost 5 bases to trimming and J lost 8 bases; unmatched junction nucleotides: 9. The CDR3 nucleotides are TGTGCCAGCAGTCTCGGCGGGACAGGGGTGTATGAGCAGTTCTTC. This translates into CASSLGGTGVYEQFF.

The V gene is TRBV18, the J gene TRBJ2-1, with 9 bases lining up with TRBD2. This CDR3 spans 15 amino acids. Per germline, CDR1 KGHSH and CDR2 LQKENI. Trimming at V came to 5 bases and at J to 5 bases, leaving 7 bases not matched to a gene. CDR3 in DNA: TGTGCCAGCTCATTACGGACTAGCGACCACAATGAGCAGTTCTTC. Translation: CASSLRTSDHNEQFF.

This chain connects TRBV4-3 to TRBJ2-7; 7 positions agree with TRBD1. CDR3 length equals 16 residues. The V gene's germline CDR1 is LGHNA and CDR2 YSLEER. The junction had 7 bases not matched to a gene; V was cut back by 0 bases and J by 2 bases. This chain's CDR3 is CASSQDHRGRAYEQYF. CDR3 nucleotide sequence: TGCGCCAGCAGCCAAGATCACAGGGGTCGGGCCTACGAGCAGTACTTC.

This clonotype was seen many times. The rearrangement uses TRBV20-1 and TRBJ2-7; D remains unclear. This CDR3 spans 12 amino acids. The germline V gene encodes CDR1 DFQATT and CDR2 SNEGSKA (reference sequence). V lost 3 bases to trimming and J lost 6 bases, with 12 bases between them. The CDR3 DNA reads TGCAGTGCTAGTCAGGCTCGAGGCGAGCAGTACTTC. It specifies CSASQARGEQYF.

This chain uses TRBV27 with TRBJ1-2, with D possibly being TRBD1 (6 bases). This CDR3 has 15 residues. V shed 6 bases and J shed 5 bases, with 19 bases lying between them. From germline, CDR1 is MNHEY and CDR2 SMNVEV (reference sequence). In DNA, the CDR3 is TGTGCCAGCAGCCCAACATGGGGGCCAGAGTATGGCTACACCTTC. It encodes CASSPTWGPEYGYTF.

This clonotype was observed a single time. One end of the junction is discordant with germline, which a read error may explain. The chain links TRBV20-1 to TRBJ1-3; D gene ambiguous. CDR1 and CDR2 (germline): DFQATT, SNEGSKA (reference sequence). This CDR3 region has 11 residues. CDR3 residues: CSGSAGNTMYF. The CDR3 DNA is TGCAGTGGCTCGGCTGGAAACACCATGTATTTT.

The rearrangement uses TRBV30 and TRBJ2-1; no reliable D call. CDR3 length equals 13 residues. Deletions cut 2 bases from V and 5 bases from J, with 10 bases between. In germline, CDR1 is GTSNPN, CDR2 SVGIG (reference sequence). CDR3 bases: TGTGCCTGGAGTCCTGAGGCCCACAATGAGCAGTTCTTC. Translation: CAWSPEAHNEQFF.

This chain uses TRBV5-4 with TRBJ2-3; TRBD2 is a possible D gene (6 bases). The CDR3 length is 16 residues. The V end was cut by 4 bases, the J end by 0 bases, with 15 bases between. CDR1 is SGHNT and CDR2 is YYREEE in the germline V gene (reference sequence). CDR3 residues: CASSLPGRESTDTQYF. In DNA, the CDR3 is TGTGCCAGCAGCCTCCCGGGTCGGGAGAGCACAGATACGCAGTATTTT.

The table lists this clonotype with a few counts. The CDR3 spells CASSQDPTGLAGNTIYF. CDR3 in DNA: TGCGCCAGCAGCCAAGACCCCACAGGGCTGGCTGGAAACACCATATATTTT. V usage is TRBV4-3 and J usage is TRBJ1-3; D is perhaps TRBD1 (6 bases). From germline, CDR1 is LGHNA and CDR2 YSLEER. Between the trimmed V and J ends, which lost 0 bases and 2 bases, there was a span of 14 bases. The CDR3 is 17 amino acids.

The rearrangement uses TRBV20-1 and TRBJ2-7; 8 nucleotides agree with TRBD1. The CDR3 covers 14 residues. Trimming cost V 5 bases and J 0 bases; bases outside gene matches: 6. The germline CDR1 and CDR2 sequences are DFQATT and SNEGSKA (reference sequence). The chain's CDR3 is CSAARTGSSYEQYF. As DNA, the CDR3 is TGCAGTGCTGCCCGGACAGGGAGCTCCTACGAGCAGTACTTC.

This rearrangement joins TRBV7-9 to TRBJ2-7, with 7 bases matching TRBD1. CDR3 length: 15 residues. Germline CDR1 reads SEHNR; CDR2 reads FQNEAQ (reference sequence). With V trimmed by 4 bases and J by 6 bases, 12 bases remained unmatched. CDR3: CASSSEIRGSGEQYF. In DNA, the CDR3 is TGTGCCAGCAGCTCAGAGATCAGGGGGTCGGGCGAGCAGTACTTC.

This clonotype was recorded at least ten times. The CDR3 sequence is CASSTGPSAQPTDTQYF. CDR3 in DNA: TGTGCCAGCAGTACCGGACCCTCGGCCCAACCCACAGATACGCAGTATTTT. The chain is built from TRBV6-6 and TRBJ2-3; no definite D call. Germline V lookup: CDR1 MNHNY, CDR2 SVGAGI (reference sequence). The V and J ends lost 5 bases and 2 bases respectively, with 20 bases between them. The CDR3 spans 17 residues.

V gene TRBV12-3 or TRBV12-4 combines with J gene TRBJ2-5; TRBD2 agrees at 13 bases. With V trimmed by 6 bases and J by 5 bases, 15 bases remained unmatched. The CDR3 runs 18 residues. The CDR3 spells CASSPGTSGDGRYETQYF. In DNA form, the CDR3 reads TGTGCCAGCAGCCCCGGGACTAGCGGGGACGGGAGGTACGAGACCCAGTACTTC.

This clonotype came up many times. The chain recombines TRBV4-2 with TRBJ1-5; the D gene is possibly TRBD1 (6 bases). The V gene's germline CDR1 is LGHNA and CDR2 YNFKEQ. Between the trimmed V and J ends, which lost 4 bases and 3 bases, there was a span of 13 bases. The CDR3 has 15 amino acids. The CDR3 region has the DNA TGTGCCAGCAGCCTACAGGGTAGTTTCAATCAGCCCCAGCATTTT. Translating it yields CASSLQGSFNQPQHF.

This clonotype was counted only a few times. The chain couples TRBV7-9 to TRBJ2-7, with D possibly TRBD2 on 7 matching bases. This CDR3 contains 15 residues. The V gene's germline CDR1 is SEHNR and CDR2 FQNEAQ (reference sequence). V was cut by 2 bases and J by 5 bases, with 16 bases left in between. The CDR3 here is CASSLPQGTTHEQYF. CDR3 DNA: TGTGCCAGCAGCTTACCGCAGGGGACTACCCACGAGCAGTACTTC.

Comment on this clonotype: A read error may explain this, as a much larger clone is one base away. The J gene is TRBJ1-5, the V gene TRBV6-5, with D possibly being TRBD1 (5 bases). V lost 6 bases and J 6 bases, leaving 15 bases between the germline ends. The CDR3 totals 14 residues. CDR1 is MNHEY and CDR2 is SVGAGI in the germline V gene. The CDR3 reads CASSEGTRSQPQHF. The CDR3 coding sequence is TGTGCCAGCAGCGAGGGGACGAGAAGTCAGCCCCAGCATTTT.

Many counts were recorded for this clonotype. J is TRBJ2-5 and V is TRBV3-1; D not resolved. The germline V gene encodes CDR1 LGHDT and CDR2 YNNKEL (reference sequence). The CDR3 runs 15 residues. Deletions cut 3 bases from V and 4 bases from J, with 15 bases between. CDR3 sequence: CASSQMGLSLETQYF. The CDR3 nucleotides are TGTGCCAGCAGCCAGATGGGCCTCAGCTTAGAGACCCAGTACTTC.